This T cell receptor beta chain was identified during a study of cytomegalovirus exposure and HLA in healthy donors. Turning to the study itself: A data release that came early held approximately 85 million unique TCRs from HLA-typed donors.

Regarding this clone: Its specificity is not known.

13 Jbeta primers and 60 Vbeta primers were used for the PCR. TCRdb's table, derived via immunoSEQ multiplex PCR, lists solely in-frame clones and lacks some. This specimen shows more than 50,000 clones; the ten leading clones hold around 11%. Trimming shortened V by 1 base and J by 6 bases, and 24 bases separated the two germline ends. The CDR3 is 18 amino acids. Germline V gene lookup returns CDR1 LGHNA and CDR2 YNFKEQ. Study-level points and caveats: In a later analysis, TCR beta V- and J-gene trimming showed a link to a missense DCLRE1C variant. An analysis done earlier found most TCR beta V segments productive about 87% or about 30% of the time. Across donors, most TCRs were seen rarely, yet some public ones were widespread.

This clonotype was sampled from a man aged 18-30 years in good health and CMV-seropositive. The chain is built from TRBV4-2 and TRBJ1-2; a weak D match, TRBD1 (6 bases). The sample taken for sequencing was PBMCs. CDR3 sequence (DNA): TGTGCCAGCAGCCAAGCAATCGGCGAGGGGGGGCCTATGGATGGCTACACCTTC. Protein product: CASSQAIGEGGPMDGYTF.